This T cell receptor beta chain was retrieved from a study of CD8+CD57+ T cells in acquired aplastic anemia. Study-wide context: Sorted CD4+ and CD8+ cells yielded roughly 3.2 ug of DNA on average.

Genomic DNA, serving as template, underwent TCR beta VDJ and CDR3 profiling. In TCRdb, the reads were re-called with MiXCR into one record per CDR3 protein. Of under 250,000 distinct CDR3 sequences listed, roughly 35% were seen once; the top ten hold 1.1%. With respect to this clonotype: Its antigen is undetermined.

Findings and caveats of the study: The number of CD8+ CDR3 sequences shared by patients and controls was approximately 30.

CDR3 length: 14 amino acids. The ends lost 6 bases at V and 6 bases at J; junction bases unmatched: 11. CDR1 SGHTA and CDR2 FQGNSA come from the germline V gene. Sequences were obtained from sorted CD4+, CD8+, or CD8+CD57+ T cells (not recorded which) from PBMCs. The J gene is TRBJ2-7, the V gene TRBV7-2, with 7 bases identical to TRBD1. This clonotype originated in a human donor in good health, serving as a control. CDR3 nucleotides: TGTGCCAGCAGACTAGACAGGGAATTTGGCGAGCAGTACTTC. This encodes CASRLDREFGEQYF. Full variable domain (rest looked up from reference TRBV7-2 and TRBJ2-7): GAGVSQSPSNKVTEKGKDVELRCDPISGHTALYWYRQSLGQGLEFLIYFQGNSAPDKSGLPSDRFSAERTGGSVSTLTIQRTQQEDSAVYLCASRLDREFGEQYFGPGTRLTVT.